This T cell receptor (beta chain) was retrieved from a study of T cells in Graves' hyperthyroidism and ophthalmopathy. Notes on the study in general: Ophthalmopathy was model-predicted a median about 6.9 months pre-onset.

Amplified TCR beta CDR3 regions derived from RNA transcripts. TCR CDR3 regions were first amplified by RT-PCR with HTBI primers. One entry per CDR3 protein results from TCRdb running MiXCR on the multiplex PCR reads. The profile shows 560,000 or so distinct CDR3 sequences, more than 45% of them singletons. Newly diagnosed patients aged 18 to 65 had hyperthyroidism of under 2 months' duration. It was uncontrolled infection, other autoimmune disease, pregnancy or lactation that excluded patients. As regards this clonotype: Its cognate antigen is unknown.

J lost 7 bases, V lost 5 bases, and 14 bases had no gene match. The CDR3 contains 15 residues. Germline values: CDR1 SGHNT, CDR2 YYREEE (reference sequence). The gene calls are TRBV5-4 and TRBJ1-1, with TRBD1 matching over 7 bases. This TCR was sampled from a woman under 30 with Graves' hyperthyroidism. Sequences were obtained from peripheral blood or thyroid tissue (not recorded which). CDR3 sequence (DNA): TGTGCCAGCAGACCAGAACCGGGACAGAGTCTTGAAGCTTTCTTT. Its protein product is CASRPEPGQSLEAFF.